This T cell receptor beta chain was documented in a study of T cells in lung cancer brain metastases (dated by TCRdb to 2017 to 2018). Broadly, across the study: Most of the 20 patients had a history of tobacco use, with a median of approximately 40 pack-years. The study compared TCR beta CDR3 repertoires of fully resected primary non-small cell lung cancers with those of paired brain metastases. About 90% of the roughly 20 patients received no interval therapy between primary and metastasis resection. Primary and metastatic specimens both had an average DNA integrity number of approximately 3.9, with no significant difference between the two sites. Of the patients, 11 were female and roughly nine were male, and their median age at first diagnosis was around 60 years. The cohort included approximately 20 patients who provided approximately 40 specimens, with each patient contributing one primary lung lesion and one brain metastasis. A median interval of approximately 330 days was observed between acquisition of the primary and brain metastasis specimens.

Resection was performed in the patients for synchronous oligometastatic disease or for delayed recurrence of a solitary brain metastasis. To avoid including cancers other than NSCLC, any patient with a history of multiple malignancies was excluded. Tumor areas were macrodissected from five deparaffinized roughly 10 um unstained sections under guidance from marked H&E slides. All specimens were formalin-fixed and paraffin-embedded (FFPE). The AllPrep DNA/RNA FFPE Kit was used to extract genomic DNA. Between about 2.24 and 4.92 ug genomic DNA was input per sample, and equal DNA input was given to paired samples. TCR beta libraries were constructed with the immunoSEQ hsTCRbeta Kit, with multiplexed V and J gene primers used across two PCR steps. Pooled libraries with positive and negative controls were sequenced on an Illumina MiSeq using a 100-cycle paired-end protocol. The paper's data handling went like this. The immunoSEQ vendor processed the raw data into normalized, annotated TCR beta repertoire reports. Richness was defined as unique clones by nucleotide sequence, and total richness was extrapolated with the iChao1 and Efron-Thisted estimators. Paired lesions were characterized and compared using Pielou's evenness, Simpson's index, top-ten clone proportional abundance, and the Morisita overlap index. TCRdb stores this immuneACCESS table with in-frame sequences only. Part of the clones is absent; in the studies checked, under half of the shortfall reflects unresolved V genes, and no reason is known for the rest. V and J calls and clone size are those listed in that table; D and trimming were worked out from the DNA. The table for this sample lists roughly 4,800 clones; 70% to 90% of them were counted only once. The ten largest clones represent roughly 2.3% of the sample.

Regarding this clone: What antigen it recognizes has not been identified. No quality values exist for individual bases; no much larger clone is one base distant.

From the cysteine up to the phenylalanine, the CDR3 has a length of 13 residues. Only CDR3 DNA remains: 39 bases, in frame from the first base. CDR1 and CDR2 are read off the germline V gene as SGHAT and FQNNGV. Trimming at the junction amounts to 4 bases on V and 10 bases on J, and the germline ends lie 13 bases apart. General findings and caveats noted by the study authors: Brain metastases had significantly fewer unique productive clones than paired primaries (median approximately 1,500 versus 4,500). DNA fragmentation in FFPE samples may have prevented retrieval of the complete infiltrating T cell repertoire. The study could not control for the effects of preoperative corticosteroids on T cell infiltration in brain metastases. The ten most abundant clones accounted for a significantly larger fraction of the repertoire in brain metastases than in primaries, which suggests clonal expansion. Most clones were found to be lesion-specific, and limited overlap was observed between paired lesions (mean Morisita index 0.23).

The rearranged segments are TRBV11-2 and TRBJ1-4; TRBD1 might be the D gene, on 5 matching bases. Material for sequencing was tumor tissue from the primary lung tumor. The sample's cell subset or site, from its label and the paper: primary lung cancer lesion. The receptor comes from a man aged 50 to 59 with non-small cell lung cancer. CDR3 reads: CASSYRDWGKLFF. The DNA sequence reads TGTGCCAGCAGCTATCGGGACTGGGGAAAACTGTTTTTT.